The 18 T cell receptor beta chains in this list originate from one sample, sequenced in a study of Ad26.COV2.S vaccination and SARS-CoV-2 variants. The method was immunoSEQ multiplex PCR; TCRdb's version includes in-frame clones alone and lacks a portion of them. The table has approximately 400,000 clones, about 90% seen once. Material: peripheral blood, obtained after recovery from COVID-19. All receptors derive from a human donor who had recovered from COVID-19.

This chain connects TRBV5-1 to TRBJ1-3; D gene ambiguous. Germline V lookup: CDR1 SGHRS, CDR2 YFSETQ. Trimming took off 6 bases at V and 2 bases at J, with 12 bases between the two ends. The CDR3 has 14 amino acids. The CDR3 region has the DNA TGCGCCAGCATGGAACAAGGGACTGGAAACACCATATATTTT. Translation: CASMEQGTGNTIYF.

The chain recombines TRBV7-9 with TRBJ2-2; D not resolved. Germline values: CDR1 SEHNR, CDR2 FQNEAQ (reference sequence). The CDR3 runs 12 residues. V dropped 5 bases and J dropped 3 bases, with 4 bases sitting between them. CDR3 residues: CASSGDTGELFF. CDR3 DNA sequence: TGTGCCAGCAGCGGGGACACCGGGGAGCTGTTTTTT.

This chain links TRBV5-1 with TRBJ2-2; D gene ambiguous. The CDR3 extends over 11 amino acids. CDR1 SGHRS and CDR2 YFSETQ come from the germline V gene. The V end lost 6 bases, the J end lost 4 bases, and 4 bases lay between the germline ends. CDR3 protein: CASKITGELFF. DNA for the CDR3: TGCGCCAGCAAAATCACCGGGGAGCTGTTTTTT. Together with reference TRBV5-1 and TRBJ2-2, the CDR3 gives the full variable domain: KAGVTQTPRYLIKTRGQQVTLSCSPISGHRSVSWYQQTPGQGLQFLFEYFSETQRNKGNFPGRFSGRQFSNSRSEMNVSTLELGDSALYLCASKITGELFFGEGSRLTVL.

The chain recombines TRBV19 with TRBJ2-6; D is unresolved. Germline V CDR1 and CDR2: LNHDA, SQIVND (reference sequence). The CDR3 has 15 residues. Trimming removed 3 bases at V and 0 bases at J, with 6 bases between. CDR3 sequence: CASSMVGSGANVLTF. For the CDR3, the DNA is TGTGCCAGTAGTATGGTGGGCTCTGGGGCCAACGTCCTGACTTTC. Complete variable domain (other parts from reference TRBV19 and TRBJ2-6): DGGITQSPKYLFRKEGQNVTLSCEQNLNHDAMYWYRQDPGQGLRLIYYSQIVNDFQKGDIAEGYSVSREKKESFPLTVTSAQKNPTAFYLCASSMVGSGANVLTFGAGSRLTVL.

J is TRBJ1-1 and V is TRBV7-9; the D is unclear. With 2 bases removed from V and 2 bases from J, the gap between germline ends came to 9 bases. The V gene's germline CDR1 is SEHNR and CDR2 FQNEAQ (reference sequence). This CDR3 is built from 14 residues. The CDR3 here is CASSLQLPNTEAFF. Here the CDR3 DNA reads TGTGCCAGCAGCTTACAGCTCCCAAACACTGAAGCTTTCTTT.

The V call is TRBV11-2, the J call TRBJ2-7; 10 nucleotides align to TRBD2. CDR3 length: 16 residues. The trim removed 5 bases at V and 3 bases at J, leaving 10 bases unmatched. Germline V gives CDR1 SGHAT, CDR2 FQNNGV. The DNA of the CDR3 is TGTGCCAGCAGCGGACCACGGGTAGCGGGGGGCTACGAGCAGTACTTC. It is translated as CASSGPRVAGGYEQYF.

This clone appeared once. V is TRBV7-2 and J is TRBJ1-2; D is unclear. In germline, CDR1 is SGHTA, CDR2 FQGNSA. The CDR3 extends over 13 amino acids. The germline V and J ends were trimmed by 4 bases and 8 bases, with 14 bases remaining between them. The CDR3 nucleotides read TGTGCCAGCAGCTCGGAACCGAGCGGGGGCTACACCTTC. Translation gives CASSSEPSGGYTF.

The rearrangement links TRBV2 to TRBJ1-5; D might be TRBD1 (5 bases). The CDR3 contains 13 residues. Germline CDR1 and CDR2: SNHLY and FYNNEI. V dropped 4 bases and J dropped 3 bases, with 7 bases sitting between them. The CDR3, as DNA: TGTGCCAGCAGTGCGGGGGTCAATCAGCCCCAGCATTTT. Its protein product is CASSAGVNQPQHF. Using reference TRBV2 and TRBJ1-5 for the parts outside the CDR3, the full variable domain is EPEVTQTPSHQVTQMGQEVILRCVPISNHLYFYWYRQILGQKVEFLVSFYNNEISEKSEIFDDQFSVERPDGSNFTLKIRSTKLEDSAMYFCASSAGVNQPQHFGDGTRLSIL.

The rearrangement joins TRBV11-2 to TRBJ2-7; TRBD2 matches 7 bases. The germline CDR1 and CDR2 sequences are SGHAT and FQNNGV. CDR3 size: 16 residues. Trimming took 0 bases from V and 3 from J; bases not matched to a gene: 8. CDR3 sequence: CASSLEVRTRSYEQYF. Here the CDR3 DNA reads TGTGCCAGCAGCTTAGAGGTCAGGACTAGGAGCTACGAGCAGTACTTC.

The chain has TRBV19 and TRBJ2-1; TRBD2 matches at 10 bases. Looked up from germline, CDR1 is LNHDA and CDR2 is SQIVND (reference sequence). The CDR3 runs to 16 residues. With 1 base clipped from V and 5 bases from J, the junction kept 5 bases outside the gene matches. The CDR3 coding sequence is TGTGCCAGTAGTATAGTTGGAGCGGGGGGGGACAATGAGCAGTTCTTC. Protein: CASSIVGAGGDNEQFF. Complete variable domain (other parts from reference TRBV19 and TRBJ2-1): DGGITQSPKYLFRKEGQNVTLSCEQNLNHDAMYWYRQDPGQGLRLIYYSQIVNDFQKGDIAEGYSVSREKKESFPLTVTSAQKNPTAFYLCASSIVGAGGDNEQFFGPGTRLTVL.

The rearrangement joins TRBV4-2 to TRBJ2-5; maybe TRBD1 (5 bases). This CDR3 region has 13 residues. In germline, CDR1 is LGHNA, CDR2 YNFKEQ. The V end lost 5 bases, the J end lost 2 bases, and 9 bases lay between the germline ends. The CDR3 region has the DNA TGTGCCAGCAGCGCAGGGCTACAAGAGACCCAGTACTTC. Translating gives CASSAGLQETQYF.

This rearrangement joins TRBV27 to TRBJ2-3; maybe TRBD2 (5 bases). This CDR3 contains 17 residues. V lost 5 bases, J lost 2 bases, and 20 bases lay in between. The germline gives CDR1 MNHEY, CDR2 SMNVEV (reference sequence). The CDR3 loop is CASSLTARTADTDTQYF. The DNA for the CDR3 is TGTGCCAGCAGTCTTACTGCACGGACTGCCGACACAGATACGCAGTATTTT.

About this clone itself: The sample carries other DNA sequences with the same CDR3. DNA of the CDR3: TGCGCCAGCAGCCTCGGACTAGCGGGGCAAGAGACCCAGTACTTC. It specifies CASSLGLAGQETQYF. The chain recombines TRBV5-1 with TRBJ2-5, with 12 bases aligning to TRBD2. The germline CDR1 and CDR2 sequences are SGHRS and YFSETQ. V was clipped by 4 bases and J by 2 bases; unmatched bases: 3. This CDR3 comprises 15 residues. Drawing the rest from reference TRBV5-1 and TRBJ2-5, the complete variable domain is KAGVTQTPRYLIKTRGQQVTLSCSPISGHRSVSWYQQTPGQGLQFLFEYFSETQRNKGNFPGRFSGRQFSNSRSEMNVSTLELGDSALYLCASSLGLAGQETQYFGPGTRLLVL.

The J gene is TRBJ1-3, the V gene TRBV7-9, with TRBD1 identical over 8 bases. Losses at the gene ends were 4 bases for V and 4 bases for J; bases not matched to a gene: 6. This CDR3 is 15 amino acids long. CDR1 is SEHNR, CDR2 FQNEAQ, per germline (reference sequence). The CDR3 region has the DNA TGTGCCAGCAGCTCGTTGGGGACAGGAGGAAACACCATATATTTT. Its translation is CASSSLGTGGNTIYF.

The chain couples TRBV7-8 to TRBJ2-7; 7 nucleotides match TRBD1. J lost 4 bases, V lost 1 base, and 4 bases had no gene match. This CDR3 is 14 amino acids long. Germline lookup yields CDR1 SGHVS and CDR2 FQNEAQ. CDR3 DNA: TGTGCCAGCAGCTTAGGACACAGGGGTTACGAGCAGTACTTC. This gives the protein CASSLGHRGYEQYF.

The V and J genes are TRBV25-1 and TRBJ1-2, with TRBD1 matching over 7 bases. Trimming removed 2 bases from V and 2 bases from J; junction bases left unmatched: 2. Germline-derived CDR1 and CDR2 are MGHDK and SYGVNS. The length of the CDR3 is 14 residues. CDR3 DNA sequence: TGTGCCAGCAGTGAAGAGGGGGCGAACTATGGCTACACCTTC. Residues: CASSEEGANYGYTF.

The chain uses TRBV4-1 and TRBJ1-3, with D possibly being TRBD1 (5 bases). The V end was cut by 2 bases, the J end by 1 base, with 15 bases between. The CDR3 totals 17 residues. Germline values: CDR1 MGHRA, CDR2 YSYEKL. Here the CDR3 reads CASSQPWAGTSGNTIYF. The CDR3 bases are TGCGCCAGCAGCCAACCTTGGGCAGGGACTTCTGGAAACACCATATATTTT.

The rearrangement uses TRBV7-2 and TRBJ1-2; the D is unclear. Germline V CDR1 and CDR2: SGHTA, FQGNSA. Trimming left V 1 base short and J 8 bases short, with 14 bases between. This CDR3 region has 14 residues. Here the CDR3 DNA reads TGTGCCAGCAGCTTAGAAGTCCTGCTGGGCGGCTACACCTTC. Translating it yields CASSLEVLLGGYTF.